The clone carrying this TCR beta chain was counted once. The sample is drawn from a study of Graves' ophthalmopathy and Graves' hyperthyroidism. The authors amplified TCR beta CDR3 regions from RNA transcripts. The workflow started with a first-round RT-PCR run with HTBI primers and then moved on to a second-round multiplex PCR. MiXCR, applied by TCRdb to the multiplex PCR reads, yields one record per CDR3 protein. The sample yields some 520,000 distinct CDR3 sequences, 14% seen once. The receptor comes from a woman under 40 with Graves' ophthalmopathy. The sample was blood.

The CDR3 protein is CASSTDSTRETQYF. The CDR3 DNA is TGTGCCAGCAGTACAGACTCGACCAGGGAGACCCAGTACTTC. The rearrangement uses TRBV28 and TRBJ2-5; D is uncertain. V lost 5 bases, J lost 5 bases, and 15 bases lay in between. There are 14 residues in the CDR3. Germline values: CDR1 MDHEN, CDR2 SYDVKM.